These T cell receptor beta chains were read from a single sample in a study of T cell responses to AZD1222 COVID-19 vaccine. Produced via immunoSEQ multiplex PCR; TCRdb's table is partial and in-frame only. The profile shows more than 100,000 clones, about 90% of them singletons. The source material was peripheral blood, sampled on day 0 of AZD1222 vaccination. All receptors come from an adult in good health. Each CDR3 is given with its conserved first and last residue. The D gene is left open where the match is weak. Where a row states a size, it is once, few, many or the class of an expanded clone; other rows omit it.

TRBJ2-7,-,TRBV5-1,12,-,CAGGQGRREQYF,TGCGCCGGGGGGCAGGGAAGGCGCGAGCAGTACTTC
TRBJ2-1,-,TRBV11-2,14,TRBD2,CASSPLAGRGEQFF,TGTGCCAGCAGCCCCCTAGCGGGAAGGGGTGAGCAGTTCTTC
TRBJ2-1,-,TRBV28,15,TRBD2,CASLQAGEVKGEQFF,TGTGCCAGCCTACAAGCGGGAGAGGTAAAGGGTGAGCAGTTCTTC
TRBJ2-5,-,TRBV7-8,15,-,CASSLYPGVGETQYF,TGTGCCAGCAGCTTATACCCAGGGGTAGGGGAGACCCAGTACTTC
TRBJ1-1,-,TRBV30,12,-,CAWSWGGTEAFF,TGTGCCTGGAGTTGGGGCGGCACTGAAGCTTTCTTT
TRBJ2-7,-,TRBV27,13,-,CASSLSAGYEQYF,TGTGCCAGCAGTTTATCGGCTGGTTACGAGCAGTACTTC
TRBJ1-2,-,TRBV7-9,17,TRBD1,CASSLKGRDRGDYGYTF,TGTGCCAGCAGCTTAAAGGGGCGGGACAGGGGCGATTATGGCTACACCTTC
TRBJ2-1,-,TRBV11-3,14,-,CASNQGTGNREQFF,TGTGCCAGCAACCAAGGGACCGGTAATCGTGAGCAGTTCTTC
TRBJ1-2,once,TRBV7-2,15,-,CASRRVGEGDYGYTF,TGTGCCAGCAGACGGGTAGGAGAAGGCGACTATGGCTACACCTTC
TRBJ1-2,-,TRBV3-1/TRBV3-2,15,TRBD1,CASSQGQGTNYGYTF,TGTGCCAGCAGCCAAGGACAGGGGACAAACTATGGCTACACCTTC
TRBJ1-3,-,TRBV6-5,15,TRBD1,CASRMDRGSGNTIYF,TGTGCCAGCAGGATGGACAGGGGCTCTGGAAACACCATATATTTT
TRBJ2-3,-,TRBV15,19,TRBD2,CATSRVPVRRAGRADTQYF,TGTGCCACCAGCAGAGTCCCTGTTAGGCGGGCAGGGAGGGCAGATACGCAGTATTTT
TRBJ2-2,-,TRBV10-3,17,-,CAISERAASGGTGELFF,TGTGCCATCAGTGAGCGGGCGGCGAGTGGTGGGACCGGGGAGCTGTTTTTT
TRBJ2-3,once,TRBV6-2/TRBV6-3,20,-,CASSLNLGRLSGSSTDTQYF,TGTGCCAGCAGCTTAAATCTCGGCCGTCTCAGCGGGTCGAGCACGGATACGCAGTATTTT
TRBJ1-4,-,TRBV2,14,-,CASSVTATNEKLFF,TGTGCCAGCAGCGTAACTGCAACTAATGAAAAACTGTTTTTT
TRBJ2-3,-,TRBV6-5,13,-,CASSSYRGDTQYF,TGTGCCAGCAGTTCTTATCGGGGGGATACGCAGTATTTT
TRBJ2-2,-,TRBV30,15,TRBD2,CAWSSPAGGTGELFF,TGTGCCTGGAGTAGTCCGGCGGGGGGCACCGGGGAGCTGTTTTTT
TRBJ2-3,-,TRBV5-1,16,TRBD2,CASSLEIAGGQDTQYF,TGCGCCAGCAGCTTGGAAATAGCGGGGGGGCAAGATACGCAGTATTTT
TRBJ2-5,-,TRBV27,13,-,CASSTQVQETQYF,TGTGCCAGCAGTACGCAGGTGCAAGAGACCCAGTACTTC
TRBJ1-1,-,TRBV12-3/TRBV12-4,12,-,CASSLSGTEAFF,TGTGCCAGCAGTTTGTCGGGGACTGAAGCTTTCTTT
TRBJ1-4,-,TRBV9,14,-,CASSVAMGEEKLFF,TGTGCCAGCAGCGTAGCGATGGGGGAAGAAAAACTGTTTTTT
TRBJ2-7,-,TRBV5-6,12,-,CASSLDFYEQYF,TGTGCCAGCAGCTTGGACTTCTACGAGCAGTACTTC
TRBJ2-7,few,TRBV7-8,13,TRBD1,CASSLSQTGFEYF,TGTGCCAGCAGCCTCTCCCAGACAGGGTTCGAATACTTC
TRBJ1-5,-,TRBV19,17,-,CASSKALNRYSNQPQHF,TGTGCCAGTAGTAAGGCCCTCAACCGGTATAGCAATCAGCCCCAGCATTTT
TRBJ2-7,-,TRBV5-1,14,-,CASSLGQVTYEQYF,TGCGCCAGCAGCTTGGGCCAGGTCACCTACGAGCAGTACTTC
TRBJ2-7,-,TRBV7-8,15,-,CASSLVGGESYEQYF,TGTGCCAGCAGCTTAGTTGGCGGTGAGTCCTACGAGCAGTACTTC
TRBJ1-2,-,TRBV2,12,-,CASSVGGDGYTF,TGTGCCAGCAGTGTGGGCGGGGACGGCTACACCTTC
TRBJ2-2,-,TRBV24-1,14,-,CATLPSGNTGELFF,TGTGCCACCCTGCCGAGCGGGAACACCGGGGAGCTGTTTTTT
TRBJ1-1,-,TRBV9,14,TRBD1,CASSTQGKGTEAFF,TGTGCCAGCAGCACACAGGGGAAGGGCACTGAAGCTTTCTTT